The clone carrying this TCR beta chain was observed a few times. The germline V gene has CDR1 DFQATT and CDR2 SNEGSKA (reference sequence). Trimming at V came to 6 bases and at J to 2 bases, leaving 6 bases not matched to a gene. The CDR3 runs 14 residues. This entry comes from a study of response to subunit inactivated influenza vaccine. TCRdb reanalysed the RT-PCR reads using MiXCR and keeps one entry per CDR3 protein. The data hold some 640,000 distinct CDR3 sequences, with approximately 15% observed a single time. This clonotype originated in a man aged 50 to 59 who received an inactivated influenza vaccine. The chain uses TRBV20-1 and TRBJ1-3; 8 bases are shared with TRBD1. The specimen comprised PBMCs from blood, sampled less than 15 days before vaccination. CDR3 in DNA: TGCAGTGCGCCAACAGGGGGACCTGGAAACACCATATATTTT. Residues: CSAPTGGPGNTIYF.